These T cell receptor beta chains were read from a single sample in a study of T cell repertoires in cytomegalovirus infection. What these receptors recognize is not known. TCRdb passed the reads through MiXCR, listing each CDR3 protein once. Of around 300,000 distinct CDR3 sequences listed, approximately 25% were seen once; the top ten hold approximately 12%. The source material was cultured PBMCs, sampled from culture after CMV antigen stimulation. These receptors originate from a human donor in good health (CMV status not recorded). Some clones in this sample may be carry-over from other donors' samples. The CDR3 runs from the conserved cysteine through the conserved F or W.

V	J	CDR3
TRBV12-3/TRBV12-4	TRBJ1-2	CASSPIRVQNGYTF
TRBV7-2	TRBJ2-1	CASSLEGLAEDEQFF
TRBV7-2	TRBJ2-1	CASSSGINNEQFF
TRBV10-3	TRBJ1-2	CAISETGTGGNSGYTF
TRBV12-3/TRBV12-4	TRBJ2-5	CASSFIWGGGETQYF
TRBV11-2	TRBJ2-1	CASSTGASGSATHQFF
TRBV7-2	TRBJ1-1	CASSFQGILNTEAFF
TRBV4-3	TRBJ2-3	CASSQGGLYTDTQYF
TRBV12-3/TRBV12-4	TRBJ2-2	CASSLTIKSTGELFF
TRBV7-9	TRBJ2-7	CASSSRTGYYEQYF
TRBV4-1	TRBJ1-6	CASSQELGGKNNSPLHF
TRBV4-3	TRBJ2-5	CASSQGPGETQYF
TRBV7-2	TRBJ1-2	CASSTDLGRDGYTF
TRBV7-2	TRBJ2-2	CASSLARDRVGYTGELFF
TRBV29-1	TRBJ2-1	CSVAASGFSYNEQFF
TRBV7-6	TRBJ2-1	CASSSDRGNEQFF
TRBV4-1	TRBJ2-7	CASSQDVLYYEQYF
TRBV7-2	TRBJ2-5	CASSLSTAQETQYF
TRBV6-2/TRBV6-3	TRBJ2-1	CASTRRDDEQFF
TRBV12-3/TRBV12-4	TRBJ2-5	CASTSQVGETQYF
TRBV20-1	TRBJ2-5	CSARTPETQYF
TRBV6-6	TRBJ2-1	CASSVSISSGPYNEQFF
TRBV24-1	TRBJ2-1	CATSAGGSSYNEQFF
TRBV6-6	TRBJ1-1	CASSLDGRNTEAFF
TRBV7-9	TRBJ2-1	CASSLGSGLGKNEQFF
TRBV7-2	TRBJ2-7	CASSLIGREGPLDYEQYF
TRBV9	TRBJ2-3	CASSVDPAGGTDTQYF
TRBV11-2	TRBJ2-1	CASSIREWGYNEQFF
TRBV2	TRBJ1-5	CASSEAKIDQPQHF
TRBV7-2	TRBJ2-1	CASSPSGSSYNEQFF
TRBV12-3/TRBV12-4	TRBJ2-1	CASSLAGGPHEQFF
TRBV6-2/TRBV6-3	TRBJ1-1	CASRHGQAEAFF
TRBV20-1	TRBJ2-1	CSAPPTSGRISEQFF
TRBV6-2/TRBV6-3	TRBJ2-5	CASSYGTSGDQETQYF
TRBV5-6	TRBJ1-2	CASSAHLRDSYGYTF
TRBV6-1	TRBJ2-1	CASSERVAGPYNEQFF
TRBV7-2	TRBJ2-3	CASSFDYTDTQYF
TRBV2	TRBJ2-1	CASSVAAGGRGEQFF
TRBV25-1	TRBJ1-2	CASSEFSQNYGYTF
TRBV4-1	TRBJ2-1	CASSRALSDEQFF
TRBV7-3	TRBJ2-1	CASSLQGTVSYNEQFF
TRBV6-6	TRBJ1-1	CASSYLGEAFF
TRBV5-1	TRBJ2-5	CASNEVLAGGLLETQYF
TRBV20-1	TRBJ2-3	CSASGTGDTQYF
TRBV15	TRBJ2-2	CATSRYRAAGELFF
TRBV4-2	TRBJ1-2	CASSPGQNSNYGYTF
TRBV28	TRBJ2-7	CASNPLGLNLVYEQYF
TRBV6-5	TRBJ1-6	CASTTGASNSPLHF
TRBV7-8	TRBJ2-5	CASSWTSGSKETQYF
TRBV20-1	TRBJ2-5	CSAPRPWDIETQYF
TRBV20-1	TRBJ2-3	CSARGQGPDTQYF
TRBV7-9	TRBJ2-3	CASSYSGSPSTDTQYF
TRBV6-1	TRBJ2-7	CASSHQSDSYEQYF
TRBV7-2	TRBJ2-3	CASSKRGAGGSIDTQYF
TRBV28	TRBJ1-2	CASSLVGGLNYGYTF